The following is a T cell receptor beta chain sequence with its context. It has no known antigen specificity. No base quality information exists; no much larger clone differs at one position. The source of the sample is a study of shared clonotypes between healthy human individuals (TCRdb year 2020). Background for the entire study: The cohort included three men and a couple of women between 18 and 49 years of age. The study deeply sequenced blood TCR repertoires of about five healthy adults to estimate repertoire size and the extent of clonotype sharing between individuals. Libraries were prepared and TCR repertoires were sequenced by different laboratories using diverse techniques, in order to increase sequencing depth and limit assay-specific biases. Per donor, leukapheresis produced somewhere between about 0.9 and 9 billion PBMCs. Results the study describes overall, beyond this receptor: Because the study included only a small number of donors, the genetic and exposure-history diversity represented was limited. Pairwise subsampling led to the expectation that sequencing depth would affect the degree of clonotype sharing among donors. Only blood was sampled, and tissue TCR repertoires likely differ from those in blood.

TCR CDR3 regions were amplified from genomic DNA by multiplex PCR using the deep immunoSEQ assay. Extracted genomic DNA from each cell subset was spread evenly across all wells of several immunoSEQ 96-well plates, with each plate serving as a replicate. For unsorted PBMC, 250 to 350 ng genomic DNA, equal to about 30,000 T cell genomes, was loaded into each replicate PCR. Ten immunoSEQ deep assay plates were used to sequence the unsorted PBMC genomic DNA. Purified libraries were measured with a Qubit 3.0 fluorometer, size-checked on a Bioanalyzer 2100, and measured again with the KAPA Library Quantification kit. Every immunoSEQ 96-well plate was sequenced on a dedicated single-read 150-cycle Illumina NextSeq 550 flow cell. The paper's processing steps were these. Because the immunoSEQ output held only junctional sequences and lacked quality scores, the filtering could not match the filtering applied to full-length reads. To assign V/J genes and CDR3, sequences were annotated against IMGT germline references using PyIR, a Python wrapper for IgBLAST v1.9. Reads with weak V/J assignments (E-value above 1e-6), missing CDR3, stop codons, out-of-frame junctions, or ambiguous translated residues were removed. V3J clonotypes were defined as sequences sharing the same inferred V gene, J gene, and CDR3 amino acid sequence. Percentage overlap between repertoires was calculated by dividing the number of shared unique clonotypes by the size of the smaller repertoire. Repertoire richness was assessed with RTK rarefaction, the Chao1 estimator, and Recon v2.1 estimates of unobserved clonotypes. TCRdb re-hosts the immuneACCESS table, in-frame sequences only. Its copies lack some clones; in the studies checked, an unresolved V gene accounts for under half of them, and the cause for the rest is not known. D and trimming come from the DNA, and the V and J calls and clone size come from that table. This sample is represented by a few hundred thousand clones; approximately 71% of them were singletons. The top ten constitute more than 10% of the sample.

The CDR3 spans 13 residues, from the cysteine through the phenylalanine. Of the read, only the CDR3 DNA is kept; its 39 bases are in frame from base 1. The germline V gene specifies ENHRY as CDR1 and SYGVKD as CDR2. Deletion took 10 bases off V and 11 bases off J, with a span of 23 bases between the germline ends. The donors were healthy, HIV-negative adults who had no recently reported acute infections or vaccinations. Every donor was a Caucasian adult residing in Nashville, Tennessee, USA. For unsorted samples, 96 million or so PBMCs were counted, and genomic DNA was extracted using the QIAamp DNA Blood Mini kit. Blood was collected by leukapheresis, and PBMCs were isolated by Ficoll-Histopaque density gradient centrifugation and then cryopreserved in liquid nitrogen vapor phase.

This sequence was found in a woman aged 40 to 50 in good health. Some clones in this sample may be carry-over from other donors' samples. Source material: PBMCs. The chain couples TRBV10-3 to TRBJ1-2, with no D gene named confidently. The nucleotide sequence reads TGTGCCACCACGGGCGGGAGTGATGGGAGATACACCTTC. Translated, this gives CATTGGSDGRYTF.